The 27 T cell receptor beta chains below were found in one sample sequenced in a study of T cell responses to AZD1222 COVID-19 vaccine. Profiling relied on immunoSEQ multiplex PCR, and the TCRdb table lists in-frame clones only, not all of them. The repertoire includes about 140,000 clones, around nine tenths of them detected once, and about 4% sits in the top ten. This sample comprised peripheral blood, obtained 28 days after the second AZD1222 dose. The source of these receptors is an adult who received the AZD1222 COVID-19 vaccine.

The chain has TRBV4-3 and TRBJ2-3; the D is unclear. The CDR3 is 13 residues long. Germline V gives CDR1 LGHNA, CDR2 YSLEER. With 0 bases removed from V and 10 bases from J, the gap between germline ends came to 11 bases. The CDR3 sequence is CASSQDGASPQYF. The CDR3 DNA sequence: TGCGCCAGCAGCCAAGATGGAGCTTCCCCGCAGTATTTT.

This clone has just one count. As DNA, the CDR3 is TGCGCCAGCAGCTTGGTGGCTAGCGGCATGGGGGAGCAGTTCTTC. This codes for CASSLVASGMGEQFF. The V call is TRBV5-1, the J call TRBJ2-1, with 7 bases lining up with TRBD2. The J segment lost 10 bases and the V segment lost 0 bases, leaving 10 bases of the junction unmatched. The CDR3 covers 15 residues. Germline V gene data show CDR1 as SGHRS and CDR2 as YFSETQ.

The V gene is TRBV7-3, the J gene TRBJ2-5; D possibly corresponds to TRBD2 (5 bases). The CDR3 is 14 amino acids. CDR1 is SGHTA and CDR2 is FQGTGA in the germline V gene. Between the trimmed V and J ends, which lost 4 bases and 5 bases, there was a span of 14 bases. This chain's CDR3 is CASSSDGGGETQYF. As DNA, the CDR3 is TGTGCCAGCAGCTCCGACGGTGGCGGGGAGACCCAGTACTTC.

The chain uses TRBV27 and TRBJ1-2, with D possibly matching TRBD1 (5 bases). V was pared by 7 bases and J by 7 bases, with 34 bases between. Germline V gene data show CDR1 as MNHEY and CDR2 as SMNVEV (reference sequence). The CDR3 is made up of 19 amino acids. CDR3 amino acids: CASTPLVLGGVRDPAGYTF. The CDR3 coding sequence is TGTGCCAGCACCCCCCTTGTTCTCGGGGGTGTCCGGGACCCCGCTGGCTACACCTTC.

This clone has more than one count but fewer than ten. This rearrangement joins TRBV7-2 to TRBJ1-3; D unresolved. The CDR3 has 15 amino acids. V lost 4 bases to trimming and J lost 2 bases, with 12 bases between them. Germline V CDR1 and CDR2: SGHTA, FQGNSA. This chain's CDR3 is CASSYGFSAGNTIYF. CDR3 DNA: TGTGCCAGCAGCTACGGGTTTTCAGCTGGAAACACCATATATTTT. Filled out from reference TRBV7-2 and TRBJ1-3, the complete variable domain reads GAGVSQSPSNKVTEKGKDVELRCDPISGHTALYWYRQSLGQGLEFLIYFQGNSAPDKSGLPSDRFSAERTGGSVSTLTIQRTQQEDSAVYLCASSYGFSAGNTIYFGEGSWLTVV.

The V and J genes are TRBV7-2 and TRBJ2-7; the match to TRBD2 covers 10 bases. The CDR3 extends over 15 amino acids. From germline, CDR1 is SGHTA and CDR2 FQGNSA. V gave up 4 bases and J gave up 4 bases; unmatched junction bases: 7. The CDR3 reads CASSSRSGGPYEQYF. The CDR3 nucleotides read TGTGCCAGCAGCTCTCGTAGCGGGGGGCCGTACGAGCAGTACTTC.

The chain uses TRBV21-1 and TRBJ1-2; TRBD1, the table's D call, was not compared with the DNA. TRBV21-1 is listed as a pseudogene. CDR3 length: 14 residues. The CDR3 region is CASTPQGSGYGYTF. CDR3 coding DNA: TGTGCCAGCACCCCCCAGGGGTCAGGCTATGGCTACACCTTC.

The chain links TRBV19 to TRBJ1-1; 7 bases align to TRBD1. Unmatched junction bases numbered 6, after V lost 7 bases and J lost 4 bases. Germline V gene sequence: CDR1 LNHDA, CDR2 SQIVND (reference sequence). The CDR3 spans 13 residues. CDR3 bases: TGTGCCAGTATAAGGGCAGGGGGCACTGAAGCTTTCTTT. Protein product: CASIRAGGTEAFF.

The chain links TRBV10-3 to TRBJ2-2, with 8 bases aligning to TRBD2. With 6 bases clipped from V and 4 bases from J, the junction kept 16 bases outside the gene matches. Germline CDR1 is ENHRY and CDR2 is SYGVKD. The CDR3 has 18 amino acids. The CDR3 sequence: CAIRDRVGGEIGTGELFF. Written as DNA, the CDR3 is TGTGCCATCAGGGACCGCGTCGGGGGGGAGATAGGCACCGGGGAGCTGTTTTTT.

The table lists this clone with a count of one. This sequence joins TRBV18 and TRBJ2-6; D is unclear. The length of the CDR3 is 17 residues. Germline V CDR1 and CDR2: KGHSH, LQKENI. The ends were cut back, 3 bases at V and 2 bases at J, with 14 bases in the middle. The CDR3: CASSPVPSQPGANVLTF. In DNA form, the CDR3 reads TGTGCCAGCTCACCGGTCCCGAGCCAACCTGGGGCCAACGTCCTGACTTTC.

The chain recombines TRBV15 with TRBJ1-3, with no clear D. The CDR3 covers 14 residues. The ends were cut back, 1 base at V and 4 bases at J, with 8 bases in the middle. Germline loops: CDR1 LNHNV, CDR2 YYDKDF (reference sequence). The CDR3 protein is CATSRGPSGNTIYF. The CDR3 coding sequence is TGTGCCACCAGCAGAGGCCCTTCCGGAAACACCATATATTTT.

The chain couples TRBV19 to TRBJ2-7, with D perhaps TRBD1 or TRBD2 (6 bases each). The CDR3 loop spans 16 amino acids. V gave up 4 bases and J gave up 1 base, with 17 bases separating them. Germline V gene data show CDR1 as LNHDA and CDR2 as SQIVND (reference sequence). The CDR3 region has the DNA TGTGCCAGTAGTACGCTCTCAACAGGGAGGTCCTACGAGCAGTACTTC. Amino acid sequence: CASSTLSTGRSYEQYF. The whole variable domain, remainder taken from reference TRBV19 and TRBJ2-7, is DGGITQSPKYLFRKEGQNVTLSCEQNLNHDAMYWYRQDPGQGLRLIYYSQIVNDFQKGDIAEGYSVSREKKESFPLTVTSAQKNPTAFYLCASSTLSTGRSYEQYFGPGTRLTVT.

This clone was picked up one time. The rearrangement uses TRBV6-6 and TRBJ2-2; D is uncertain. Trimming removed 6 bases at V and 8 bases at J, with 10 bases between. CDR1 is MNHNY, CDR2 SVGAGI, per germline (reference sequence). This CDR3 is 12 amino acids long. For the CDR3, the DNA is TGTGCCAGCAGCCCCCTGGGTGGGGAGCTGTTTTTT. Its protein is CASSPLGGELFF.

This rearrangement joins TRBV13 to TRBJ2-5, with D unresolved. CDR1 and CDR2 (germline): PRHDT, FYEKMQ (reference sequence). The CDR3 consists of 14 residues. V lost 5 bases and J 1 base, leaving 11 bases between the germline ends. This CDR3 is CASSARPGQETQYF. DNA of the CDR3: TGTGCCAGCAGCGCCCGGCCGGGCCAAGAGACCCAGTACTTC.

The rearrangement links TRBV19 to TRBJ2-3; no clear D gene. The V gene lost 10 bases and the J gene lost 0 bases, with 11 bases spanning the gap. Germline lookup yields CDR1 LNHDA and CDR2 SQIVND (reference sequence). This CDR3 is built from 13 residues. CDR3 in DNA: TGTGCCACCGGGCAGTTCAGCACAGATACGCAGTATTTT. The encoded protein is CATGQFSTDTQYF.

The chain uses TRBV19 and TRBJ2-1; no definite D call. The germline V and J ends were trimmed by 3 bases and 4 bases, with 16 bases remaining between them. Germline V lookup: CDR1 LNHDA, CDR2 SQIVND (reference sequence). CDR3 length: 16 residues. The CDR3 protein is CASSISTWNIYNEQFF. CDR3 nucleotide sequence: TGTGCCAGTAGTATTAGTACCTGGAATATTTACAATGAGCAGTTCTTC.

This clone was seen a single time. The chain uses TRBV19 and TRBJ1-1, with D tentatively TRBD1 (6 bases). The V gene lost 3 bases and the J gene lost 4 bases, with 6 bases spanning the gap. The CDR3 loop spans 12 amino acids. Germline V lookup: CDR1 LNHDA, CDR2 SQIVND (reference sequence). CDR3 DNA sequence: TGTGCCAGTAGTATCAGGGGCACTGAAGCTTTCTTT. It codes for CASSIRGTEAFF.

The chain uses TRBV5-6 and TRBJ1-5; weak D call: TRBD1 (6 bases). The CDR3 contains 15 residues. CDR1 is SGHDT, CDR2 YYEEEE, per germline. Trimming removed 3 bases from V and 2 bases from J, with 12 bases in between. The CDR3 DNA sequence: TGTGCCAGCAGCTCACAGGGTCTAGGCAATCAGCCCCAGCATTTT. Its protein is CASSSQGLGNQPQHF.

The chain carries TRBV7-4 and TRBJ1-2; a possible D gene is TRBD1 (6 bases). This CDR3 has 11 residues. V was shortened by 11 bases and J by 6 bases, with 13 bases between the two germline ends. CDR1 is SGHVT, CDR2 SQSDAQ, per germline. The CDR3 loop is CADLPGDGYTF. CDR3 bases: TGTGCCGATTTACCAGGGGATGGCTACACCTTC.

The J gene is TRBJ2-7, the V gene TRBV10-2, with D perhaps TRBD1 (6 bases). V dropped 10 bases and J dropped 0 bases, with 10 bases sitting between them. Germline assignment: CDR1 WSHSY and CDR2 SAAADI. The CDR3 is made up of 12 amino acids. As DNA, the CDR3 is TGCGCCACAGAGGGGGACTCCTACGAGCAGTACTTC. Encoded protein: CATEGDSYEQYF.

V and J are TRBV9 and TRBJ2-3, with TRBD2 as a possible D gene (5 bases). V dropped 3 bases and J dropped 2 bases, with 19 bases sitting between them. Germline V gives CDR1 SGDLS, CDR2 YYNGEE. CDR3 length: 17 residues. CDR3 region: CASSGGNSRLLTDTQYF. The CDR3 region has the DNA TGTGCCAGCAGCGGAGGGAACTCCCGGCTCCTCACAGATACGCAGTATTTT.

The chain joins TRBV15 to TRBJ1-6, with D maybe TRBD1 (6 bases). CDR1 and CDR2 from the germline V gene are LNHNV and YYDKDF (reference sequence). The V end lost 1 base, the J end lost 6 bases, and 10 bases lay between the germline ends. This CDR3 has 15 amino acids. The DNA for the CDR3 is TGTGCCACCAGCAGAGGGACAGAAGTTAATTCACCCCTCCACTTT. It codes for CATSRGTEVNSPLHF. The full variable domain, its missing parts supplied by reference TRBV15 and TRBJ1-6, is DAMVIQNPRYQVTQFGKPVTLSCSQTLNHNVMYWYQQKSSQAPKLLFHYYDKDFNNEADTPDNFQSRRPNTSFCFLDIRSPGLGDTAMYLCATSRGTEVNSPLHFGNGTRLTVT.

J is TRBJ2-2 and V is TRBV11-3, with TRBD1 matching 7 bases. This CDR3 has 15 residues. Germline CDR1 reads SGHNT; CDR2 reads YENEEA. V was pared by 1 base and J by 7 bases, with 6 bases of the junction left unmatched. The CDR3, as DNA: TGTGCCAGCAGCTTAGCCCGACAGGGCAGCGGGGAGCTGTTTTTT. It is translated as CASSLARQGSGELFF.

The gene calls are TRBV7-6 and TRBJ1-3, with a tentative D call TRBD1 (5 bases). The CDR3 is 16 residues long. V was cut by 1 base and J by 0 bases, with 10 bases left in between. The germline CDR1 and CDR2 sequences are SGHVS and FNYEAQ. The CDR3 nucleotides read TGTGCCAGCAGCTTAGATTACAGGAGCTCTGGAAACACCATATATTTT. Its protein is CASSLDYRSSGNTIYF.

This clone came up a few times. The V and J genes are TRBV12-3 or TRBV12-4 and TRBJ2-5, with D possibly matching TRBD1 (5 bases). CDR3 length: 13 amino acids. Trimming removed 3 bases from V and 5 bases from J, with 10 bases in between. CDR3 region: CASSLDTSETQYF. The CDR3 region has the DNA TGTGCCAGCAGTTTGGACACGTCGGAGACCCAGTACTTC.

V usage is TRBV18 and J usage is TRBJ2-7, with a tentative D call TRBD1 (6 bases). This CDR3 contains 15 residues. Between the trimmed V and J ends, which lost 0 bases and 2 bases, there was a span of 11 bases. Germline lookup yields CDR1 KGHSH and CDR2 LQKENI. The CDR3 is CASSPPGRGTYEQYF. CDR3 DNA sequence: TGTGCCAGCTCACCACCGGGCAGGGGAACCTACGAGCAGTACTTC. The full variable domain, its missing parts supplied by reference TRBV18 and TRBJ2-7, is NAGVMQNPRHLVRRRGQEARLRCSPMKGHSHVYWYRQLPEEGLKFMVYLQKENIIDESGMPKERFSAEFPKEGPSILRIQQVVRGDSAAYFCASSPPGRGTYEQYFGPGTRLTVT.

The chain has TRBV7-3 and TRBJ2-2; 9 positions match TRBD2. After removal of 2 bases from V and 2 bases from J, the junction contained 3 bases not matched to a gene. This CDR3 comprises 16 residues. Germline lookup yields CDR1 SGHTA and CDR2 FQGTGA. This CDR3 reads CASSLAGTSNTGELFF. The CDR3 coding sequence is TGTGCCAGCAGCTTAGCTGGGACTAGCAACACCGGGGAGCTGTTTTTT.